This is a list of T cell receptor beta chains from one sample in a study of low-dose radiotherapy and immunotherapy resistance in tumors. One entry per CDR3 protein results from TCRdb running MiXCR on the reads. The repertoire holds approximately 90,000 distinct CDR3 sequences, with more than 7.5% as singletons. Sequenced here: PBMCs, sampled before treatment. These receptors all come from a male donor with prostate cancer. CDR3s include the opening cysteine and the closing phenylalanine or tryptophan. Each record gives: V gene, D gene, J gene, clone size, CDR3 DNA, CDR3 protein. D genes are given only for firm matches. Rows may omit the clone size; those that give it use once, few, many or a size class.

V gene: TRBV28
D gene: .
J gene: TRBJ1-1
clone size: many
CDR3 DNA: TGTGCCAGCAGTTTAGGTGAGGGGGGGCTGATCGGTGGGAACACTGAAGCTTTCTTT
CDR3 protein: CASSLGEGGLIGGNTEAFF

V gene: TRBV4-2
D gene: TRBD2
J gene: TRBJ2-2
clone size: many
CDR3 DNA: TGTGCCAGCAGCCACGGACTAGCGGGAGCCGGGGAGCTGTTTTTT
CDR3 protein: CASSHGLAGAGELFF

V gene: TRBV12-3/TRBV12-4
D gene: .
J gene: TRBJ1-1
clone size: many
CDR3 DNA: TGTGCCAGCAGTTTTTCCGTGTTTGGGGAAACTGAAGCTTTCTTT
CDR3 protein: CASSFSVFGETEAFF

V gene: TRBV10-3
D gene: TRBD1
J gene: TRBJ1-2
clone size: many
CDR3 DNA: TGTGCCATCGGATGGGGACAGGGTTTCTATGGCTACACCTTC
CDR3 protein: CAIGWGQGFYGYTF

V gene: TRBV14
D gene: TRBD1
J gene: TRBJ1-3
clone size: many
CDR3 DNA: TGTGCCAGCAGCCAAATATCGGGACAGGGTTCTGGAAACACCATATATTTT
CDR3 protein: CASSQISGQGSGNTIYF

V gene: TRBV6-8
D gene: .
J gene: TRBJ1-2
clone size: many
CDR3 DNA: TGTGCCAGCAGCCGGGCCGGTGCCTATGGCTACACCTTC
CDR3 protein: CASSRAGAYGYTF

V gene: TRBV12-3/TRBV12-4
D gene: TRBD1
J gene: TRBJ1-5
clone size: few
CDR3 DNA: TGTGCCAGCAGTTTGAGACAGGGGATCCAGCCCCAGCATTTT
CDR3 protein: CASSLRQGIQPQHF

V gene: TRBV28
D gene: .
J gene: TRBJ2-1
clone size: many
CDR3 DNA: TGTGCCAGCAATTTGGGGGCGGGAAATTACAATGAGCAGTTCTTC
CDR3 protein: CASNLGAGNYNEQFF

V gene: TRBV20-1
D gene: TRBD2
J gene: TRBJ2-5
clone size: many
CDR3 DNA: TGCAGTGCACTCCTAGCGGGAGCAGAGACCCAGTACTTC
CDR3 protein: CSALLAGAETQYF

V gene: TRBV7-9
D gene: .
J gene: TRBJ2-6
clone size: many
CDR3 DNA: TGTGCCAGCAGCCCCGAAGGTTCCGGGGCCAACGTCCTGACTTTC
CDR3 protein: CASSPEGSGANVLTF

V gene: TRBV28
D gene: .
J gene: TRBJ1-5
clone size: many
CDR3 DNA: TGTGCCAGCAGCCGCCCCAGCAATCAGCCCCAGCATTTT
CDR3 protein: CASSRPSNQPQHF

V gene: TRBV3-1
D gene: .
J gene: TRBJ2-3
clone size: many
CDR3 DNA: TGTGCCAGCAGCCAGGGCCTGGGGACAGATACGCAGTATTTT
CDR3 protein: CASSQGLGTDTQYF

V gene: TRBV6-1
D gene: .
J gene: TRBJ2-3
clone size: many
CDR3 DNA: TGTGCCAGCAGTGAACCCGGCACAGATACGCAGTATTTT
CDR3 protein: CASSEPGTDTQYF

V gene: TRBV27
D gene: .
J gene: TRBJ1-5
clone size: many
CDR3 DNA: TGTGCCAGCAGTTTGAAGGGCGGTAATCAGCCCCAGCATTTT
CDR3 protein: CASSLKGGNQPQHF

V gene: TRBV14
D gene: .
J gene: TRBJ2-2
clone size: many
CDR3 DNA: TGTGCCAGCAGCCAAGATTGGAACACCGGGGAGCTGTTTTTT
CDR3 protein: CASSQDWNTGELFF

V gene: TRBV27
D gene: .
J gene: TRBJ1-1
clone size: many
CDR3 DNA: TGTGCCAGCAGATCTGAGGGCTGGAACACTGAAGCTTTCTTT
CDR3 protein: CASRSEGWNTEAFF

V gene: TRBV28
D gene: .
J gene: TRBJ2-3
clone size: many
CDR3 DNA: TGTGCCAGCAGTTTAATAATGGATATAGCAGATACGCAGTATTTT
CDR3 protein: CASSLIMDIADTQYF

V gene: TRBV4-1
D gene: .
J gene: TRBJ2-7
clone size: many
CDR3 DNA: TGCGCCAGCAGCCAGGTGCCAAATTACGAGCAGTACTTC
CDR3 protein: CASSQVPNYEQYF

V gene: TRBV5-6
D gene: .
J gene: TRBJ2-7
clone size: many
CDR3 DNA: TGTGCCAGCAGCTTGTGGGGGGCGCGGGAGCAGTACTTC
CDR3 protein: CASSLWGAREQYF

V gene: TRBV2
D gene: .
J gene: TRBJ2-7
clone size: .
CDR3 DNA: TGTGCCAGCAGTTTTCCTAGCAGGAACGAGCAGTACTTC
CDR3 protein: CASSFPSRNEQYF

V gene: TRBV7-2
D gene: .
J gene: TRBJ2-4
clone size: many
CDR3 DNA: TGTGCCAGCAGCTTAGGGGGCCCGGCGGAATCTACCAAAAACATTCAGTACTTC
CDR3 protein: CASSLGGPAESTKNIQYF

V gene: TRBV6-5
D gene: TRBD2
J gene: TRBJ2-7
clone size: many
CDR3 DNA: TGTGCCAGCAACCGACTAGCGGGAGTGGGGGAGCAGTACTTC
CDR3 protein: CASNRLAGVGEQYF

V gene: TRBV5-1
D gene: TRBD1
J gene: TRBJ2-3
clone size: many
CDR3 DNA: TGCGCCAGCAGCACCGGGACAGGGAGCACAGATACGCAGTATTTT
CDR3 protein: CASSTGTGSTDTQYF

V gene: TRBV5-1
D gene: TRBD1
J gene: TRBJ2-5
clone size: many
CDR3 DNA: TGCGCCAGCAGCGGGACAGGACAAGAGACCCAGTACTTC
CDR3 protein: CASSGTGQETQYF

V gene: TRBV7-3
D gene: .
J gene: TRBJ2-3
clone size: many
CDR3 DNA: TGTGCCAGCAGCTTAAGTGGGTACACGACAGATACGCAGTATTTT
CDR3 protein: CASSLSGYTTDTQYF

V gene: TRBV5-4
D gene: .
J gene: TRBJ1-1
clone size: many
CDR3 DNA: TGTGCCAGCAGCTCCGGGAGGTACACTGAAGCTTTCTTT
CDR3 protein: CASSSGRYTEAFF

V gene: TRBV5-4
D gene: TRBD1
J gene: TRBJ1-1
clone size: many
CDR3 DNA: TGTGCCAGCAGCGGTCAGGGGGGACAGGGGGCTACTGAAGCTTTCTTT
CDR3 protein: CASSGQGGQGATEAFF

V gene: TRBV28
D gene: .
J gene: TRBJ2-3
clone size: many
CDR3 DNA: TGTGCCAGCAGTTTTCTTGGGCAGTTCACAGATACGCAGTATTTT
CDR3 protein: CASSFLGQFTDTQYF

V gene: TRBV9
D gene: TRBD1
J gene: TRBJ1-6
clone size: .
CDR3 DNA: TGTGCCAGCAGCGTACAGGGGGGAAATAATTCACCCCTCCACTTT
CDR3 protein: CASSVQGGNNSPLHF

V gene: TRBV3-1
D gene: TRBD2
J gene: TRBJ2-5
clone size: many
CDR3 DNA: TGTGCCAGCAGCCAAGTCACGGCGGGAGGTCCTTCCCAAGAGACCCAGTACTTC
CDR3 protein: CASSQVTAGGPSQETQYF

V gene: TRBV3-1
D gene: .
J gene: TRBJ2-3
clone size: many
CDR3 DNA: TGTGCCAGCAGCCAAGATTCAGGAAATACGCAGTATTTT
CDR3 protein: CASSQDSGNTQYF

V gene: TRBV6-1
D gene: TRBD2
J gene: TRBJ2-1
clone size: many
CDR3 DNA: TGTGCCACCTTAGCGGGAGGGAATAACAATGAGCAGTTCTTC
CDR3 protein: CATLAGGNNNEQFF

V gene: TRBV6-5
D gene: TRBD2
J gene: TRBJ2-1
clone size: many
CDR3 DNA: TGTGCCACCTCCAGGACTAGCTCCTACAATGAGCAGTTCTTC
CDR3 protein: CATSRTSSYNEQFF

V gene: TRBV12-3/TRBV12-4
D gene: .
J gene: TRBJ2-3
clone size: many
CDR3 DNA: TGTGCCAGCAGTTTAGGAGGCAGGGTTGATACGCAGTATTTT
CDR3 protein: CASSLGGRVDTQYF

V gene: TRBV2
D gene: .
J gene: TRBJ2-7
clone size: .
CDR3 DNA: TGTGCCATCCGGACTGGGTACGAGCAGTACTTC
CDR3 protein: CAIRTGYEQYF

V gene: TRBV19
D gene: .
J gene: TRBJ2-2
clone size: many
CDR3 DNA: TGTGCCAGTAGCCCACAGGGTGGCGGCACCGGGGAGCTGTTTTTT
CDR3 protein: CASSPQGGGTGELFF

V gene: TRBV7-8
D gene: .
J gene: TRBJ1-2
clone size: many
CDR3 DNA: TGTGCCAGCAGCTTCGGAGATAACTATGGCTACACCTTC
CDR3 protein: CASSFGDNYGYTF

V gene: TRBV5-1
D gene: .
J gene: TRBJ2-6
clone size: few
CDR3 DNA: TGCGCCAGCAGCTTGACCGGAAGCTCTGGGGCCAACGTCCTGACTTTC
CDR3 protein: CASSLTGSSGANVLTF

V gene: TRBV29-1
D gene: .
J gene: TRBJ2-7
clone size: many
CDR3 DNA: TGCAGCGTTGAACTTGGGGGCTGGTCCTACGAGCAGTACTTC
CDR3 protein: CSVELGGWSYEQYF

V gene: TRBV11-2
D gene: .
J gene: TRBJ2-2
clone size: many
CDR3 DNA: TGTGCCAGCAGCTTAGAGTGGTCATCTCGGGGGGAGCTGTTTTTT
CDR3 protein: CASSLEWSSRGELFF

V gene: TRBV6-2/TRBV6-3
D gene: .
J gene: TRBJ2-7
clone size: few
CDR3 DNA: TGTGCCACCTCGGAGGGTTACGAGCAGTACTTC
CDR3 protein: CATSEGYEQYF

V gene: TRBV28
D gene: .
J gene: TRBJ2-2
clone size: many
CDR3 DNA: TGTGCCAGCAGCCCACCGGGTAGCGGAGTCACCGGGGAGCTGTTTTTT
CDR3 protein: CASSPPGSGVTGELFF

V gene: TRBV29-1
D gene: .
J gene: TRBJ2-7
clone size: many
CDR3 DNA: TGCAGCGTTGTTTTACAGGGAGAGCAGTACTTC
CDR3 protein: CSVVLQGEQYF

V gene: TRBV6-2/TRBV6-3
D gene: .
J gene: TRBJ1-5
clone size: many
CDR3 DNA: TGTGCCAGCAGGGAAAGGAAGGGGGGCATTCAGCCCCAGCATTTT
CDR3 protein: CASRERKGGIQPQHF

V gene: TRBV29-1
D gene: TRBD2
J gene: TRBJ2-5
clone size: many
CDR3 DNA: TGCAGCGTTGGAAGCGGGGTTCTAGCGGGGGGCCAAGAGACCCAGTACTTC
CDR3 protein: CSVGSGVLAGGQETQYF

V gene: TRBV9
D gene: .
J gene: TRBJ2-2
clone size: .
CDR3 DNA: TGTGCCAGTAATTCGGGGACCCTCGCGAACACCAGGGAGCTGTTTTTT
CDR3 protein: CASNSGTLANTRELFF

V gene: TRBV5-1
D gene: .
J gene: TRBJ2-7
clone size: many
CDR3 DNA: TGCGCCAGCAGCGCCAGCCTCCGGGAGCCCCGGGGTGAGCAGTACTTC
CDR3 protein: CASSASLREPRGEQYF

V gene: TRBV28
D gene: .
J gene: TRBJ2-7
clone size: .
CDR3 DNA: TGTGCCAGCAGGGGGGTGGGACGGGGCGAGCAGTACTTC
CDR3 protein: CASRGVGRGEQYF

V gene: TRBV20-1
D gene: .
J gene: TRBJ2-7
clone size: many
CDR3 DNA: TGCAGTGCTAGACCGGGCCCATCCTACGAGCAGTACTTC
CDR3 protein: CSARPGPSYEQYF

V gene: TRBV28
D gene: .
J gene: TRBJ2-7
clone size: few
CDR3 DNA: TGTGCCAGCAGTCACAGGGACTACGAGCAGTACTTC
CDR3 protein: CASSHRDYEQYF

V gene: TRBV20-1
D gene: TRBD1
J gene: TRBJ2-3
clone size: many
CDR3 DNA: TGCAGTGCTAGGGGACAGGGGGCGACAGATACGCAGTATTTT
CDR3 protein: CSARGQGATDTQYF

V gene: TRBV20-1
D gene: .
J gene: TRBJ2-3
clone size: many
CDR3 DNA: TGCAGTGCATCAACGGGGAGAGGAGGGGGCACAGATACGCAGTATTTT
CDR3 protein: CSASTGRGGGTDTQYF

V gene: TRBV6-5
D gene: .
J gene: TRBJ1-1
clone size: many
CDR3 DNA: TGTGCCAGCAGTTACCGCTTACTACGGAACGAAGCTTTCTTT
CDR3 protein: CASSYRLLRNEAFF

V gene: TRBV2
D gene: TRBD2
J gene: TRBJ2-7
clone size: many
CDR3 DNA: TGTGCCAGCAGTTTAGCGGGAACCCCCTACGAGCAGTACTTC
CDR3 protein: CASSLAGTPYEQYF

V gene: TRBV28
D gene: .
J gene: TRBJ1-5
clone size: many
CDR3 DNA: TGTGCCAGCAGTTGGGGGGGGCAGCCCCAGCATTTT
CDR3 protein: CASSWGGQPQHF